This passage covers 20 T cell receptor beta chains from one sample sequenced in a study of neurological immune-mediated disorders. TCRdb reprocessed the 5' RACE reads via MiXCR and lists one record per CDR3 protein. This repertoire shows 66,000 or so distinct CDR3 sequences, roughly 3.2% found once; its top ten account for about 4%. What was sequenced was PBMCs. Every receptor here comes from a middle-aged man with multiple sclerosis.

This clonotype was counted ten times or more. The chain links TRBV11-1 to TRBJ1-1; no clear D. This CDR3 comprises 14 residues. The ends were cut back, 5 bases at V and 2 bases at J, with 12 bases in the middle. Germline CDR1 is SGHAT and CDR2 is FQDESV (reference sequence). The CDR3: CASSPQWGNTEAFF. The CDR3 DNA is TGTGCCAGCAGCCCCCAATGGGGAAACACTGAAGCTTTCTTT.

This clonotype was observed many times. This rearrangement joins TRBV5-1 to TRBJ1-1; D unresolved. Germline CDR1 and CDR2: SGHRS and YFSETQ. Trimming removed 0 bases at V and 4 bases at J, with 13 bases between. This CDR3 comprises 15 residues. CDR3 region: CASSLDPLGGTEAFF. DNA of the CDR3: TGCGCCAGCAGCTTGGATCCTTTGGGTGGCACTGAAGCTTTCTTT.

This clonotype has at least ten counts. CDR3 region: CSARDRRSYGYTF. CDR3 coding DNA: TGCAGTGCGCGGGACAGGCGGTCCTATGGCTACACCTTC. The genes are TRBV20-1 and TRBJ1-2; 8 nucleotides align to TRBD1. Germline loops: CDR1 DFQATT, CDR2 SNEGSKA (reference sequence). This CDR3 is built from 13 residues. The V segment lost 6 bases and the J segment 4 bases; nucleotides outside the gene matches: 7.

This clonotype was observed at least ten times. V gene TRBV2 combines with J gene TRBJ2-1; TRBD2 matches 8 bases. The length of the CDR3 is 13 residues. Germline lookup yields CDR1 SNHLY and CDR2 FYNNEI. Germline trimming cut 8 bases from V and 9 bases from J; bases unmatched to any gene: 9. This CDR3 is CASWGQRGTEQFF. CDR3 DNA: TGTGCCAGCTGGGGGCAGCGGGGGACTGAGCAGTTCTTC. Full variable domain (outside the CDR3, taken from reference TRBV2 and TRBJ2-1): EPEVTQTPSHQVTQMGQEVILRCVPISNHLYFYWYRQILGQKVEFLVSFYNNEISEKSEIFDDQFSVERPDGSNFTLKIRSTKLEDSAMYFCASWGQRGTEQFFGPGTRLTVL.

The sample holds many counts of this clonotype. The rearrangement uses TRBV25-1 and TRBJ2-5; tentative D call: TRBD1 (5 bases). Germline loops: CDR1 MGHDK, CDR2 SYGVNS. The CDR3 totals 13 residues. Trimming stripped 7 bases from V and 4 bases from J, with 13 bases between. In DNA form, the CDR3 reads TGTGCCAGCACAGGGAATTCGGGAGAGACCCAGTACTTC. Its protein product is CASTGNSGETQYF.

This clonotype was observed at least ten times. This chain joins TRBV20-1 and TRBJ2-3; no definite D call. The CDR3 is 16 amino acids. V was trimmed by 2 bases and J by 0 bases, leaving 15 bases between them. Germline CDR1 reads DFQATT; CDR2 reads SNEGSKA (reference sequence). The chain's CDR3 is CSARKSSTVSTDTQYF. DNA of the CDR3: TGCAGTGCTAGAAAGAGTAGTACAGTTAGCACAGATACGCAGTATTTT.

This clonotype showed up many times. V is TRBV5-1 and J is TRBJ1-5; maybe TRBD1 (6 bases). The germline gives CDR1 SGHRS, CDR2 YFSETQ. Trimming pared 0 bases from V and 6 bases from J, leaving 13 bases between. The length of the CDR3 is 15 residues. The CDR3 loop reads CASSLGPGEGQPQHF. The CDR3 DNA reads TGCGCCAGCAGCTTGGGGCCAGGGGAAGGTCAGCCCCAGCATTTT.

This clonotype was detected ten times or more. This chain uses TRBV6-5 with TRBJ1-5; TRBD1 might be the D (6 bases). The CDR3 has 17 amino acids. The germline V and J ends were trimmed by 6 bases and 1 base, with 19 bases remaining between them. Per the germline V gene, CDR1 is MNHEY and CDR2 is SVGAGI. CDR3 sequence (DNA): TGTGCCAGCAGACCCAACAGGGTAAAGTGGAGCAATCAGCCCCAGCATTTT. Translation gives CASRPNRVKWSNQPQHF.

This clonotype was detected many times. V and J are TRBV12-3 or TRBV12-4 and TRBJ1-1; 8 positions agree with TRBD1. The CDR3 sequence is 15 residues long. V shed 7 bases, J shed 6 bases, and the junction held 13 bases outside the gene matches. CDR3 sequence reads: CASTPLQGARAEAFF. The CDR3 DNA follows: TGTGCCAGCACGCCCCTCCAGGGGGCCAGGGCTGAAGCTTTCTTT.

This clonotype was detected many times. This chain joins TRBV6-5 and TRBJ2-1; TRBD1 might be the D (6 bases). The CDR3 runs to 16 residues. Germline V gene sequence: CDR1 MNHEY, CDR2 SVGAGI. Trimming cost V 6 bases and J 7 bases, with 22 bases left between them. The CDR3: CASSRSSMRGWNEQFF. The CDR3 nucleotides read TGTGCCAGCAGCCGTAGTTCGATGAGGGGGTGGAATGAGCAGTTCTTC.

This clonotype was seen ten or more times. The chain uses TRBV2 and TRBJ1-6; 9 bases align to TRBD1. CDR1 and CDR2 (germline): SNHLY, FYNNEI. V was clipped by 7 bases and J by 7 bases; unmatched bases: 5. CDR3 length equals 14 residues. Here the CDR3 DNA reads TGTGCCAGCAAGTGGACAGGGGAGAATTCACCCCTCCACTTT. Translating gives CASKWTGENSPLHF. The whole variable domain, remainder taken from reference TRBV2 and TRBJ1-6, is EPEVTQTPSHQVTQMGQEVILRCVPISNHLYFYWYRQILGQKVEFLVSFYNNEISEKSEIFDDQFSVERPDGSNFTLKIRSTKLEDSAMYFCASKWTGENSPLHFGNGTRLTVT.

At least ten counts were recorded for this clonotype. This rearrangement joins TRBV10-3 to TRBJ2-3; 7 positions match TRBD2. Germline V CDR1 and CDR2: ENHRY, SYGVKD. CDR3 length: 16 residues. V lost 1 base, J lost 2 bases, and 6 bases stayed unmatched. The CDR3 is CAISELVGGNTDTQYF. The DNA for the CDR3 is TGTGCCATCAGTGAGTTAGTGGGAGGGAACACAGATACGCAGTATTTT.

This clonotype was counted at least ten times. The V gene is TRBV5-5, the J gene TRBJ1-5; D unclear. The V and J ends lost 4 bases and 4 bases respectively, with 6 bases between them. The V gene's germline CDR1 is SGHKS and CDR2 YYEKEE (reference sequence). This CDR3 contains 12 residues. The CDR3 spells CASSDPNQPQHF. CDR3 sequence (DNA): TGTGCCAGCAGCGACCCTAATCAGCCCCAGCATTTT.

This clonotype was seen many times. The rearrangement joins TRBV3-1 to TRBJ1-2; D unclear. The CDR3 covers 12 residues. Trimming took 1 base from V and 8 from J, leaving 8 bases between them. Germline values: CDR1 LGHDT, CDR2 YNNKEL (reference sequence). The DNA for the CDR3 is TGTGCCAGCAGCCAAGGGAAGAGGGGCTACACCTTC. Amino acid sequence: CASSQGKRGYTF.

The sample holds many counts of this clonotype. The gene calls are TRBV11-2 and TRBJ1-2, with TRBD1 matching over 7 bases. Germline V gene lookup returns CDR1 SGHAT and CDR2 FQNNGV. The CDR3 consists of 16 residues. With V trimmed by 2 bases and J by 5 bases, 11 bases remained unmatched. DNA of the CDR3: TGTGCCAGCAGCTTAAGCGGGATGGGGACAGCATATGGCTACACCTTC. It encodes CASSLSGMGTAYGYTF.

This clonotype was seen at least ten times. The CDR3: CASSTNTAYEQYF. CDR3 sequence (DNA): TGTGCCAGCAGTACGAATACAGCTTACGAGCAGTACTTC. The chain links TRBV12-3 or TRBV12-4 to TRBJ2-7; no firm D call. The germline V and J ends were trimmed by 5 bases and 4 bases, with 12 bases remaining between them. This CDR3 comprises 13 residues.

This clonotype was counted ten times or more. J is TRBJ2-1 and V is TRBV20-1; 9 bases map to TRBD1. Germline V gene data show CDR1 as DFQATT and CDR2 as SNEGSKA (reference sequence). The CDR3 totals 14 residues. J was trimmed by 6 bases and V by 5 bases; bases with no gene match: 8. The CDR3 loop is CSAGGTGKINEQFF. CDR3 in DNA: TGCAGTGCTGGCGGGACAGGGAAAATCAATGAGCAGTTCTTC.

This clonotype occurred many times. The chain joins TRBV20-1 to TRBJ2-2; D possibly corresponds to TRBD1 (7 bases). This CDR3 region has 16 residues. V lost 0 bases to trimming and J lost 5 bases, with 16 bases between them. Per germline, CDR1 DFQATT and CDR2 SNEGSKA (reference sequence). The CDR3 spells CSARDGRQGGTGELFF. CDR3 nucleotide sequence: TGCAGTGCTAGAGATGGGAGACAGGGAGGAACCGGGGAGCTGTTTTTT.

On this clonotype: Possible read error: a much larger clone is one base away. This chain connects TRBV6-6 to TRBJ2-5, with D possibly TRBD2 on 6 matching bases. The CDR3 extends over 15 amino acids. The V gene's germline CDR1 is MNHNY and CDR2 SVGAGI (reference sequence). Trimming left V 3 bases short and J 2 bases short, with 13 bases between. CDR3 residues: CASSYRGSGQETQYF. The CDR3 DNA reads TGTGCCAGCAGTTATCGGGGGAGTGGTCAAGAGACCCAGTACTTC.

This clonotype was observed many times. This rearrangement joins TRBV20-1 to TRBJ2-4; TRBD1 matches 12 bases. J lost 1 base, V lost 4 bases, and 5 bases had no gene match. Germline V gene data show CDR1 as DFQATT and CDR2 as SNEGSKA (reference sequence). The CDR3 is 16 amino acids. This CDR3 is CSATPGQGAAKNIQYF. The CDR3 region has the DNA TGCAGTGCTACCCCGGGACAGGGGGCCGCCAAAAACATTCAGTACTTC.